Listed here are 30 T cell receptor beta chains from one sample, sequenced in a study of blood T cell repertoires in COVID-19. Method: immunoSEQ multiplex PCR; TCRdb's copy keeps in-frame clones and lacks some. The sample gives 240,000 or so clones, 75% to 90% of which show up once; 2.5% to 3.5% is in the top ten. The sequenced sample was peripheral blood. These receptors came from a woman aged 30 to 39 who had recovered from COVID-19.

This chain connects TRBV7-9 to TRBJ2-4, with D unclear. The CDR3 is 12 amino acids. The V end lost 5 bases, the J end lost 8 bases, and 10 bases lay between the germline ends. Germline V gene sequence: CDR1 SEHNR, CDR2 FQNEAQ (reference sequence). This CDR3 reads CASSPGFDIQYF. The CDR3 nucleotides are TGTGCCAGCAGCCCCGGTTTCGACATTCAGTACTTC.

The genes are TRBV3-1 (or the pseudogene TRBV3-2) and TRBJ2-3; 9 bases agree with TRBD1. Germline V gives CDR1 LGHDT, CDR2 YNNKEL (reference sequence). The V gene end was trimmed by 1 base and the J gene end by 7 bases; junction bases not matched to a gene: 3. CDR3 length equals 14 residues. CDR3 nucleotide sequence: TGTGCCAGCAGCCAAGGGGGGACAGGGAATACGCAGTATTTT. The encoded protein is CASSQGGTGNTQYF.

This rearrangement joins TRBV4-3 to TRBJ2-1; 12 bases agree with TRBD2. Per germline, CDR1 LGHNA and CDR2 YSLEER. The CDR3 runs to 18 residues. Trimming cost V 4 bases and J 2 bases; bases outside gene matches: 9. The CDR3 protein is CASSLQTSGGPPYNEQFF. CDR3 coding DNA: TGCGCCAGCAGCCTTCAGACTAGCGGGGGCCCCCCCTACAATGAGCAGTTCTTC.

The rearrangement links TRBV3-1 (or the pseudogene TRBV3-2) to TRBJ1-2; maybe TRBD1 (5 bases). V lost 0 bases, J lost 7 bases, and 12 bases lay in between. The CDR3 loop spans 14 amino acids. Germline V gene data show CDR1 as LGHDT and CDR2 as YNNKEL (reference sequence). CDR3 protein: CASSQDQGTFGYTF. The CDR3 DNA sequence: TGTGCCAGCAGCCAAGATCAGGGAACTTTTGGCTACACCTTC.

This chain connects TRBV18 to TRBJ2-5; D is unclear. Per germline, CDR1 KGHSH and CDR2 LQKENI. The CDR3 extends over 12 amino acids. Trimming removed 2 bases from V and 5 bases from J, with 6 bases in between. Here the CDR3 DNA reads TGTGCCAGCTCACCAGGAGAGGAGACCCAGTACTTC. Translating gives CASSPGEETQYF.

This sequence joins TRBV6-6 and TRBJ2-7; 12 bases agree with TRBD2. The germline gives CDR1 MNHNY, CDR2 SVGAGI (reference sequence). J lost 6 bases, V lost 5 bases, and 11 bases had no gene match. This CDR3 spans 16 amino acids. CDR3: CASSPLGLAGGLEQYF. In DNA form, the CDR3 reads TGTGCCAGCAGTCCCCTAGGTCTAGCGGGGGGGCTCGAGCAGTACTTC.

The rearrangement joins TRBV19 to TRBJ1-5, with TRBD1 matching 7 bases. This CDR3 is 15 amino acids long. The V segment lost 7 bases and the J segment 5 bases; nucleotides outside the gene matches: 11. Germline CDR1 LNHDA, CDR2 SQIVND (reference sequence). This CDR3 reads CASKGGVGGYQPQHF. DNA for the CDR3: TGTGCCAGTAAGGGGGGTGTAGGGGGCTATCAGCCCCAGCATTTT.

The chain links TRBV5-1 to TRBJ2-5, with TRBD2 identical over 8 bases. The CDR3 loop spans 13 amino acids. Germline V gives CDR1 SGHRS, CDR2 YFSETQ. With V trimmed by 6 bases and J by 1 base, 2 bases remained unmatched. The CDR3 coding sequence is TGCGCCAGCACGGGGGGGGTCCAAGAGACCCAGTACTTC. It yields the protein CASTGGVQETQYF.

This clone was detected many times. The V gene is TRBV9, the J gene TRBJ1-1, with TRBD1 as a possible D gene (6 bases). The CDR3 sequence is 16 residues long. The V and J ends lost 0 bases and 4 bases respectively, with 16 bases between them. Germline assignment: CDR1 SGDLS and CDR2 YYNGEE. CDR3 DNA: TGTGCCAGCAGCGTAGCAGGTCCAGGGGCTGGCACTGAAGCTTTCTTT. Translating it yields CASSVAGPGAGTEAFF.

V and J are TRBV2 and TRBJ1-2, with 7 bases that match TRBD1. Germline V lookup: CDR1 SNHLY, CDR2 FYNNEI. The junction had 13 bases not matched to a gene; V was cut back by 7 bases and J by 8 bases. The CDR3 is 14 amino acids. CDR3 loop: CASTRTTGIGGYTF. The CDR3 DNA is TGTGCCAGCACCCGAACGACAGGGATCGGAGGCTACACCTTC.

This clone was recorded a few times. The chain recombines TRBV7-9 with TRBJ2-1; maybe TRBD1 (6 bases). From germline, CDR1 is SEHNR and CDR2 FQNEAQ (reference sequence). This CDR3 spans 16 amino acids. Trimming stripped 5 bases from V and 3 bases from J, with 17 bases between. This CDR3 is CASSPSQGQSYNEQFF. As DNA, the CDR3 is TGTGCCAGCAGCCCCAGTCAGGGGCAAAGCTACAATGAGCAGTTCTTC.

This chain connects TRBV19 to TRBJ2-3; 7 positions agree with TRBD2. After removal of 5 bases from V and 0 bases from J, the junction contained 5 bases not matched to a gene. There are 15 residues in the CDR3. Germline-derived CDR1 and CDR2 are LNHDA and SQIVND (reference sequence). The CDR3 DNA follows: TGTGCCAGTAGTGAGGAAGCGGGGAGCACAGATACGCAGTATTTT. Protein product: CASSEEAGSTDTQYF.

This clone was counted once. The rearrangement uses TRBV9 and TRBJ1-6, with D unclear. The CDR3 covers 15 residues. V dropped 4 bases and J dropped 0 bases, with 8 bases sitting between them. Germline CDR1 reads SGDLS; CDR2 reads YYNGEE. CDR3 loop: CASSPQSSYNSPLHF. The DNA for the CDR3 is TGTGCCAGCAGCCCACAGAGCTCCTATAATTCACCCCTCCACTTT.

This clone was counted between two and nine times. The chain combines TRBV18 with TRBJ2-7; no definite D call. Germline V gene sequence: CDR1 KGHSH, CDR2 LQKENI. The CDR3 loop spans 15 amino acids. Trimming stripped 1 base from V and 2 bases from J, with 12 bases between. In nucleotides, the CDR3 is TGTGCCAGCTCACCACTAGTCCGACTCCCCTACGAGCAGTACTTC. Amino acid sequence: CASSPLVRLPYEQYF.

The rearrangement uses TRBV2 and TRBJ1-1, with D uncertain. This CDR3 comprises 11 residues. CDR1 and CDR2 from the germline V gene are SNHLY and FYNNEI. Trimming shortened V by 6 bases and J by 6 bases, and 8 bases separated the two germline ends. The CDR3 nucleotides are TGTGCCAGCAGCTATATGGCTGAAGCTTTCTTT. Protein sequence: CASSYMAEAFF.

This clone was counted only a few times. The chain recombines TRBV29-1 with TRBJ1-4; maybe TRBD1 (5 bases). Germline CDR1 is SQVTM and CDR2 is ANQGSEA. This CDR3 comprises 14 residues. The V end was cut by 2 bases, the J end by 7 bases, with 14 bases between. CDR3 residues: CSVELPGSSEKLFF. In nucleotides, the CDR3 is TGCAGCGTTGAACTCCCAGGGTCGTCTGAAAAACTGTTTTTT.

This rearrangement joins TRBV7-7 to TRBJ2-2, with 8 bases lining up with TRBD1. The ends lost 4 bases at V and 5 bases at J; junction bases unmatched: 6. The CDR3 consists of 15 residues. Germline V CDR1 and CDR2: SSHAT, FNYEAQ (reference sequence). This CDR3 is CASSSRTGSTGELFF. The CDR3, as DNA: TGTGCCAGCAGCTCACGGACAGGGTCAACCGGGGAGCTGTTTTTT.

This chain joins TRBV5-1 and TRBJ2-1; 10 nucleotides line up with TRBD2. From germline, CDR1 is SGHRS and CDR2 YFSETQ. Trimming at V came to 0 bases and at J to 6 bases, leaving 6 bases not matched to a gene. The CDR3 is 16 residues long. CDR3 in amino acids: CASSLVVAGGVNEQFF. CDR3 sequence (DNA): TGCGCCAGCAGCTTGGTGGTAGCGGGGGGCGTCAATGAGCAGTTCTTC.

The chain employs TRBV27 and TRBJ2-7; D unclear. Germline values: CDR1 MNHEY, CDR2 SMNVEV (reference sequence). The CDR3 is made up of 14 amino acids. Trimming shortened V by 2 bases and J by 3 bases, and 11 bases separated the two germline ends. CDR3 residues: CASSLIPGSYEQYF. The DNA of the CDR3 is TGTGCCAGCAGTTTAATCCCGGGTAGCTACGAGCAGTACTTC.

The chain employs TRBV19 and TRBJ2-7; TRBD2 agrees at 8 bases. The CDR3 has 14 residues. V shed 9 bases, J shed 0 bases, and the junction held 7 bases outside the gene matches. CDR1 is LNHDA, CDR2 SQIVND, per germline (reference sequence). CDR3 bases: TGTGCCAGCCGTGCGGGGGGTAGCTCCTACGAGCAGTACTTC. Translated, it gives CASRAGGSSYEQYF.

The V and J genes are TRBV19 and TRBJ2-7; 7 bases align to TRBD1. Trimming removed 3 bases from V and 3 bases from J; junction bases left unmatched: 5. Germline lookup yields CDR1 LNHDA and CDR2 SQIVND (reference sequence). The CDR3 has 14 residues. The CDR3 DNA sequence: TGTGCCAGTAGTATGGAAGGGGGCGGCTACGAGCAGTACTTC. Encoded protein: CASSMEGGGYEQYF.

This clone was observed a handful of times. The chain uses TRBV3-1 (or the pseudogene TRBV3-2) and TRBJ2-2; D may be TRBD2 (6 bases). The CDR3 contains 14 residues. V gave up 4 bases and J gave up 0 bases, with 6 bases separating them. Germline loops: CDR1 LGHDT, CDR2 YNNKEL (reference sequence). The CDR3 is CASSLAANTGELFF. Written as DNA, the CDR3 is TGTGCCAGCAGCCTAGCGGCGAACACCGGGGAGCTGTTTTTT.

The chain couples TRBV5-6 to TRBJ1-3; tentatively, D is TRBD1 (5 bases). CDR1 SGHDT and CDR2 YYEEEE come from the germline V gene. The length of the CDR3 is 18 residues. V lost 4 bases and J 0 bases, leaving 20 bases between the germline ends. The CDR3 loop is CASSRDSRRTRSGNTIYF. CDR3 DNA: TGTGCCAGCAGCCGGGACTCCCGGCGGACGCGCTCTGGAAACACCATATATTTT.

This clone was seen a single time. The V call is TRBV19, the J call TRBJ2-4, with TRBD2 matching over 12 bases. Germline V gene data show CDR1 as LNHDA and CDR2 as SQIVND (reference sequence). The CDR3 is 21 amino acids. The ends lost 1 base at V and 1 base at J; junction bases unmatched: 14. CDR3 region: CASSIAASGGAIVNAKNIQYF. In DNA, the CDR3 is TGTGCCAGTAGTATAGCGGCTAGCGGGGGGGCCATTGTGAACGCCAAAAACATTCAGTACTTC.

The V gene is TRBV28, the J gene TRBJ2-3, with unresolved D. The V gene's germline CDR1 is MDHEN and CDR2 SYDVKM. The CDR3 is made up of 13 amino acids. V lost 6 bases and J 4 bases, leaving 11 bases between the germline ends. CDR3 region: CASSSSVADTQYF. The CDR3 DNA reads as TGTGCCAGCAGCTCGAGTGTTGCAGATACGCAGTATTTT.

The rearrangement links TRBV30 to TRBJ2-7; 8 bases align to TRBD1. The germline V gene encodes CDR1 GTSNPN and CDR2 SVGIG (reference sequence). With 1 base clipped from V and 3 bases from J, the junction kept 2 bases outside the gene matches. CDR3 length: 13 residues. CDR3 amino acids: CAWSGQGNYEQYF. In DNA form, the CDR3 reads TGTGCCTGGAGTGGACAGGGGAACTACGAGCAGTACTTC.

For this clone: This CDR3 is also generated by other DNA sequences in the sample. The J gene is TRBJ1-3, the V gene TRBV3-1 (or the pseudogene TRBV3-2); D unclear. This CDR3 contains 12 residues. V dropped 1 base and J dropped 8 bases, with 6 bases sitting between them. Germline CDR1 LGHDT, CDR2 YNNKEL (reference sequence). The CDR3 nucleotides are TGTGCCAGCAGCCAAGGCGCTTACACCATATATTTT. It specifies CASSQGAYTIYF.

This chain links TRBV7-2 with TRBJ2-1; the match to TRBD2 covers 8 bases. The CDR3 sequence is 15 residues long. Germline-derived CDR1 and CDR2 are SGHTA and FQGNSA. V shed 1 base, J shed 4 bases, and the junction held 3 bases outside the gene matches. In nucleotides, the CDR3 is TGTGCCAGCAGCTTAGAGCGGGGGAGATACAATGAGCAGTTCTTC. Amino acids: CASSLERGRYNEQFF.

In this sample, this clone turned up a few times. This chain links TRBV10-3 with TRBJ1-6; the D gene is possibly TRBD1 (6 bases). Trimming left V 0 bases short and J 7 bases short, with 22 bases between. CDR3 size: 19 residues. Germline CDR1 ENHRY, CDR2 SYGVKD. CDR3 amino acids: CAISESTRGLGMGNSPLHF. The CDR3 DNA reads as TGTGCCATCAGTGAGTCGACAAGGGGGTTGGGGATGGGGAATTCACCCCTCCACTTT.

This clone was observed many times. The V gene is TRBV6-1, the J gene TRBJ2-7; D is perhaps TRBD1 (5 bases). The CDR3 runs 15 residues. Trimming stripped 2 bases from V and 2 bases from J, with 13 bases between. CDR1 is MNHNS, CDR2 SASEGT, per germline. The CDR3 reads CASSERGSGAYEQYF. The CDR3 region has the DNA TGTGCCAGCAGTGAAAGGGGTTCGGGCGCCTACGAGCAGTACTTC.